The 6 T cell receptor beta chains listed next were all sequenced from one sample in a study of T cell clonality in common variable immunodeficiency. The repertoire was sequenced with immunoSEQ multiplex PCR; TCRdb's copy has only in-frame clones and lacks some. The sample gives about 42,000 clones, none seen only once, and the top ten clones hold approximately 3%. The sample taken for sequencing was peripheral blood mononuclear cells. Receptors originate from a person aged 18 to 75 in good health.

Concerning this clone itself: The CDR3 is cut off 3 residues early in the read; its end comes from the germline J gene. The chain couples TRBV2 to TRBJ1-5; the match to TRBD1 covers 7 bases. The length of the CDR3 is 14 residues. Germline values: CDR1 SNHLY, CDR2 FYNNEI. V dropped 7 bases and J dropped 3; count of bases not matched to a gene: 6. The DNA read from the CDR3 is TGTGCCAGCAAACCGACAGGGCCCAATCAGCCC. Its translation: CASKPTGPNQP. From start to end, the CDR3 is CASKPTGPNQPQHF.

This clone is medium-sized within its sample. Sequencing ends 3 residues short of the CDR3 end; the germline J gene provides the rest. The chain has TRBV5-1 and TRBJ2-4; 10 nucleotides align to TRBD1. This CDR3 is 14 amino acids long. Germline CDR1 SGHRS, CDR2 YFSETQ. The DNA read from the CDR3 is TGCGCCAGCAGCTCGGGACAGGGGACCTTTGGT. This gives the protein CASSSGQGTFG. The full-length CDR3 reads as CASSSGQGTFGQYF.

This clone was counted ten times or more. The CDR3 extends 3 residues past the end of the read, so its final part is completed from the germline J gene. The chain joins TRBV10-3 to TRBJ1-1; D is perhaps TRBD1 (5 bases). V gave up 4 bases and J gave up 3 bases, with 9 bases separating them. This CDR3 comprises 13 residues. From germline, CDR1 is ENHRY and CDR2 SYGVKD. CDR3 amino acids: CAISGGGYTEAFF. The part of the CDR3 DNA that was read is TGTGCCATCAGTGGGGGGGGATACACTGAA.

This clone has ten or more counts. Read data end 3 residues before the CDR3 end; the end is taken from the germline J gene. This chain joins TRBV7-2 and TRBJ1-2, with D maybe TRBD1 (6 bases). Germline V gene sequence: CDR1 SGHTA, CDR2 FQGNSA. The CDR3 extends over 14 amino acids. The CDR3 protein is CASSLSLQGGGYTF. The CDR3 bases that were read are TGTGCCAGCAGCTTAAGTCTACAGGGAGGCGGC.

This clone was seen many times. The read halts 3 residues ahead of the CDR3 end, with the missing end drawn from the germline J gene. The chain employs TRBV5-1 and TRBJ2-1; D gene uncertain. In germline, CDR1 is SGHRS, CDR2 YFSETQ. V was pared by 4 bases and J by 0 bases, with 11 bases between. This CDR3 spans 15 amino acids. Incomplete CDR3 DNA: TGCGCCAGCAGCCCCTATCTGAGCTCCTACAATGAG. It encodes CASSPYLSSYNE. The entire CDR3 protein is CASSPYLSSYNEQFF.

This clone was seen repeatedly, ten times or more. The read ends 3 residues early relative to the CDR3; the germline J gene fills the gap. The V call is TRBV18, the J call TRBJ1-4; 7 nucleotides agree with TRBD1. The trim removed 6 bases at V and 2 bases at J, leaving 3 bases unmatched. Germline assignment: CDR1 KGHSH and CDR2 LQKENI. The CDR3 loop spans 14 amino acids. The DNA read from the CDR3 is TGTGCCAGCTCCCTACAGGGGACTAATGAAAAA. Translating it yields CASSLQGTNEK. The entire CDR3 reads CASSLQGTNEKLFF.